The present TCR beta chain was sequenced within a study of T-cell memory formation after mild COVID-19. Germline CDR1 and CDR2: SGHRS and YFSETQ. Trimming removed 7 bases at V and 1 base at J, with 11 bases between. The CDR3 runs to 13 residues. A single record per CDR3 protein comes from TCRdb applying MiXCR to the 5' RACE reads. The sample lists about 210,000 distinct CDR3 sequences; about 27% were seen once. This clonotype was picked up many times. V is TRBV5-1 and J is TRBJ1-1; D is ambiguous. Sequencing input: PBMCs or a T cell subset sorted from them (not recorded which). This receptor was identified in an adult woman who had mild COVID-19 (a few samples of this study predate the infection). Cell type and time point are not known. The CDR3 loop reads CASRVDQNTEAFF. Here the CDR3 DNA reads TGCGCCAGCCGAGTCGATCAGAACACTGAAGCTTTCTTT.